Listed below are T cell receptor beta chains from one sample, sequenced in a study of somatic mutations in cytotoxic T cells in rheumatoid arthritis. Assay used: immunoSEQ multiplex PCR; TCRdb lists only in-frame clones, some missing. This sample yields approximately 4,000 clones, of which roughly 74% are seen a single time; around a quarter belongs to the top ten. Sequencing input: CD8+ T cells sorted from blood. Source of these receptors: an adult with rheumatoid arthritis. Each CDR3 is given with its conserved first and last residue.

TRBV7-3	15	CASSQGASAKDTQYF
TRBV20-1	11	CSAPESYGYTF
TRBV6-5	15	CASSYRVGVLYGYTF
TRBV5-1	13	CASSVTGRRGYTF
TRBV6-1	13	CASSEGETQPQHF
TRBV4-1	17	CASSLEGLAGSSYEQYF
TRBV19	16	CASSSTLHLLNTEAFF
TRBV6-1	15	CASRKTEQSNEKLFF
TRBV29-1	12	CSVESSYNEQFF
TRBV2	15	CATSGLASNTGELFF
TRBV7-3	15	CASSLRGLGLDTQYF
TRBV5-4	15	CASSSVQVGYNEQFF
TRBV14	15	CASSQRDRGAYEQYF
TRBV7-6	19	CASSLAELAGGPFQETQYF
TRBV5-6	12	CASSPGGETQYF
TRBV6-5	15	CASSYSTGGRTEAFF
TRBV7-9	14	CASSLRGANYEQYF
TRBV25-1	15	CASCAGGTGYNEQFF
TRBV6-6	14	CASSFLTSRYEQYF
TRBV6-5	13	CASSLGLTDTQYF
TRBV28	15	CASSISGTGGHGYTF
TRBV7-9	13	CASSLALTETQYF
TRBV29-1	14	CSVEGPTNTGELFF
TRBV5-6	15	CASSSDVSGLYGYTF
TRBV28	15	CASSFSLSGIYEQYF
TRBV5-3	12	CARSLMSETQYF
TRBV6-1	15	CASSEAITGGYEQYF
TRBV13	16	CASSAKGTGGNQPQHF
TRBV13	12	CASSLESGTQYF